This is a list of T cell receptor beta chains from one sample in a study of cytomegalovirus exposure and HLA in healthy donors. Assay: immunoSEQ multiplex PCR; the TCRdb copy retains only in-frame clones and omits some. The sample consists of 95,000 to 150,000 clones, roughly 78% of them appearing once. Specimen: PBMCs. Receptors originate from a man aged 25-45 years in good health and CMV-seropositive. Each CDR3 is given with its conserved first and last residue. The order of the fields is clone size, V gene, D gene, J gene, CDR3 protein, CDR3 DNA. D genes are given only for firm matches. Where a row states a size, it is once, few, many or the class of an expanded clone; other rows omit it.

NA,TRBV12-1,NA,TRBJ2-3,CASSFAPSGSCRWTDTQYF,TGTGCCAGCAGCTTTGCCCCTAGCGGGAGTTGTCGATGGACAGATACGCAGTATTTT
NA,TRBV19,TRBD1,TRBJ1-1,CASSRDRGRGTEAFF,TGTGCCAGTAGTAGGGACAGGGGGCGAGGAACTGAAGCTTTCTTT
NA,TRBV11-1,TRBD2,TRBJ2-1,CASSLLSGGIYNEQFF,TGTGCCAGCAGCTTACTCTCGGGAGGAATCTACAATGAGCAGTTCTTC
few,TRBV6-1,NA,TRBJ2-6,CASSAGQSGANVLTF,TGTGCCAGCAGCGCCGGACAGTCTGGGGCCAACGTCCTGACTTTC
NA,TRBV27,NA,TRBJ2-7,CASSLVPGLSEQYF,TGTGCCAGCAGTCTGGTCCCCGGGTTGAGCGAGCAGTACTTC
NA,TRBV4-1,TRBD1,TRBJ1-5,CASSPGQGKSGPQHF,TGCGCCAGCAGCCCAGGACAGGGGAAAAGTGGGCCCCAGCATTTT
NA,TRBV30,NA,TRBJ1-5,CAWGGGNQPQHF,TGTGCCTGGGGCGGGGGCAATCAGCCCCAGCATTTT
NA,TRBV5-6,TRBD2,TRBJ2-1,CASSLEGLAVNNEQFF,TGTGCCAGCAGCTTGGAGGGACTAGCGGTAAACAATGAGCAGTTCTTC
NA,TRBV5-1,NA,TRBJ1-4,CASSFAGYKEEKLFF,TGCGCCAGCAGCTTCGCCGGGTATAAGGAAGAAAAACTGTTTTTT
NA,TRBV7-8,NA,TRBJ1-4,CASSLLGGATNEKLFF,TGTGCCAGCAGCTTATTAGGGGGTGCAACTAATGAAAAACTGTTTTTT
NA,TRBV28,NA,TRBJ1-2,CASSFGVGYTF,TGTGCCAGCAGTTTCGGGGTTGGCTACACCTTC
NA,TRBV28,TRBD1,TRBJ2-3,CASNQGQGRTDTQYF,TGTGCCAGCAACCAGGGACAGGGGCGCACAGATACGCAGTATTTT
NA,TRBV4-3,NA,TRBJ2-7,CASSQEEYYEQYF,TGCGCCAGCAGCCAAGAGGAGTACTACGAGCAGTACTTC
NA,TRBV7-6,TRBD1,TRBJ2-7,CASSQGGGQGTYEQYF,TGTGCCAGCAGCCAGGGGGGGGGACAGGGGACCTACGAGCAGTACTTC
NA,TRBV5-1,TRBD1,TRBJ2-7,CASSLVAGGTYEQYF,TGCGCCAGCAGCTTGGTCGCAGGGGGTACCTACGAGCAGTACTTC
NA,TRBV6-6,NA,TRBJ1-5,CASRLSNSNQPQHF,TGTGCCAGCAGACTCTCGAATAGCAATCAGCCCCAGCATTTT
few,TRBV6-1,NA,TRBJ1-1,CASSEVGSGQGWTEAFF,TGTGCCAGCAGTGAAGTGGGGAGTGGGCAGGGGTGGACTGAAGCTTTCTTT
NA,TRBV27,TRBD1,TRBJ1-2,CASSSPGDRVYGYTF,TGTGCCAGCAGTTCCCCCGGGGACAGGGTCTATGGCTACACCTTC